These 25 T cell receptor beta chains originate from one sample sequenced in a study of early T cells in non-severe SARS-CoV-2 infection. TCRdb analysed the 5' RACE reads with MiXCR anew, one entry per CDR3 protein. The table lists some 66,000 distinct CDR3 sequences, under 15% of them singletons. Sequencing was carried out using whole blood. These receptors all stem from an adult who was a healthcare worker with PCR-confirmed SARS-CoV-2 infection or an uninfected control (not recorded which).

The rearrangement uses TRBV11-2 and TRBJ2-7; no definite D call. CDR3 length: 13 amino acids. Germline V gene data show CDR1 as SGHAT and CDR2 as FQNNGV. Deletions cut 1 base from V and 4 bases from J, with 8 bases between. This CDR3 reads CASSLGLNYEQYF. The DNA of the CDR3 is TGTGCCAGCAGCTTAGGGCTAAATTACGAGCAGTACTTC.

This clonotype was counted at least ten times. The chain employs TRBV4-3 and TRBJ2-7, with D maybe TRBD1 (6 bases). Germline values: CDR1 LGHNA, CDR2 YSLEER. V was pared by 0 bases and J by 3 bases, with 15 bases between. The CDR3 runs 16 residues. The chain's CDR3 is CASSQDRGGDLYEQYF. The CDR3 coding sequence is TGCGCCAGCAGCCAAGATAGAGGGGGAGACCTCTACGAGCAGTACTTC.

This clonotype appeared a few times. Just one base apart from a much larger clone, this may be a read error. The V gene is TRBV21-1, the J gene TRBJ2-5. TRBV21-1 is a known pseudogene. The CDR3 is 11 residues long. CDR3 in amino acids: CASSNQETQYF. For the CDR3, the DNA is TGTGCCAGCAGCAACCAAGAGACCCAGTACTTC.

This clonotype was counted a few times. The rearrangement uses TRBV6-5 and TRBJ2-2; 7 nucleotides align to TRBD1. Per germline, CDR1 MNHEY and CDR2 SVGAGI. The V gene end was trimmed by 5 bases and the J gene end by 3 bases; junction bases not matched to a gene: 6. This CDR3 spans 15 amino acids. The CDR3 sequence is CASSLAGGYTGELFF. The CDR3 DNA sequence: TGTGCCAGCAGTCTCGCAGGGGGTTACACCGGGGAGCTGTTTTTT.

In this sample, this clonotype turned up many times. The chain carries TRBV7-9 and TRBJ2-7; D uncertain. Germline lookup yields CDR1 SEHNR and CDR2 FQNEAQ (reference sequence). Trimming took 2 bases from V and 5 from J, leaving 13 bases between them. The CDR3 consists of 14 residues. CDR3 nucleotides: TGTGCCAGCAGCTTAATCGAGCTAGTCAACGAGCAGTACTTC. As protein: CASSLIELVNEQYF.

J is TRBJ1-5 and V is TRBV6-5; D is possibly TRBD1 (6 bases). The germline V gene has CDR1 MNHEY and CDR2 SVGAGI. This CDR3 has 15 residues. V was pared by 6 bases and J by 0 bases, with 12 bases between. CDR3 bases: TGTGCCAGCAGACCCACAGGGAATAGCAATCAGCCCCAGCATTTT. It translates to CASRPTGNSNQPQHF.

This clonotype occurred many times. This chain connects TRBV2 to TRBJ2-2; a weak D match, TRBD1 (5 bases). Germline loops: CDR1 SNHLY, CDR2 FYNNEI. CDR3 length: 15 amino acids. V was cut by 5 bases and J by 0 bases, with 10 bases left in between. In DNA, the CDR3 is TGTGCCAGCAGTCAAGACAGTGCGAACACCGGGGAGCTGTTTTTT. Translated: CASSQDSANTGELFF.

This clonotype was seen many times. The chain combines TRBV6-2 or TRBV6-3 with TRBJ1-1, with 8 bases aligning to TRBD1. J gave up 7 bases and V 6 bases, and 4 bases lay outside the gene matches. Germline loops: CDR1 MNHEY, CDR2 SVGEGT. CDR3 length: 12 amino acids. In nucleotides, the CDR3 is TGTGCCAGCAGCGGACAGGGTAATGAAGCTTTCTTT. This gives the protein CASSGQGNEAFF.

For this clonotype: An end of the junction does not agree with germline; a read error may underlie this. This sequence joins TRBV4-1 and TRBJ2-1; unclear D gene. Germline loops: CDR1 MGHRA, CDR2 YSYEKL. This CDR3 is 13 amino acids long. The CDR3 sequence: CVSTDNTYNEQFF. The CDR3 DNA follows: TGCGTCAGCACCGACAATACTTACAATGAGCAGTTCTTC.

CDR3 coding DNA: TGTGCCAGCAGTTACTCGATACAGGGCGTTCAGCCCCAGCATTTT. It encodes CASSYSIQGVQPQHF. The gene calls are TRBV6-2 or TRBV6-3 and TRBJ1-5; a possible D gene is TRBD1 (6 bases). The CDR3 loop spans 15 amino acids. Germline lookup yields CDR1 MNHEY and CDR2 SVGEGT. Trimming left V 0 bases short and J 6 bases short, with 12 bases between.

The genes are TRBV10-3 and TRBJ2-4; 8 nucleotides match TRBD1. The CDR3 is made up of 16 amino acids. In germline, CDR1 is ENHRY, CDR2 SYGVKD. V was pared by 6 bases and J by 1 base, with 8 bases of the junction left unmatched. Here the CDR3 reads CAISGQGLVAKNIQYF. CDR3 DNA sequence: TGTGCCATCAGCGGACAGGGTTTGGTCGCCAAAAACATTCAGTACTTC.

This clonotype was observed at least ten times. The chain has TRBV28 and TRBJ1-1, with D hard to call. From germline, CDR1 is MDHEN and CDR2 SYDVKM. The length of the CDR3 is 14 residues. The V gene lost 5 bases and the J gene lost 1 base, with 11 bases spanning the gap. In DNA form, the CDR3 reads TGTGCCAGCAGTAAGGGTTTGGGGAACACTGAAGCTTTCTTT. It codes for CASSKGLGNTEAFF.

The V and J genes are TRBV7-2 and TRBJ1-4; 10 bases line up with TRBD1. This CDR3 spans 15 amino acids. Per germline, CDR1 SGHTA and CDR2 FQGNSA. Unmatched junction bases numbered 6, after V lost 5 bases and J lost 6 bases. The chain's CDR3 is CASSTTGTGDEKLFF. In nucleotides, the CDR3 is TGTGCCAGCAGCACTACTGGGACAGGGGATGAAAAACTGTTTTTT.

The J gene is TRBJ2-1, the V gene TRBV6-6; maybe TRBD2 (5 bases). CDR1 and CDR2 (germline): MNHNY, SVGAGI (reference sequence). The CDR3 extends over 15 amino acids. Deletions cut 2 bases from V and 4 bases from J, with 12 bases between. The CDR3 reads CASSYGASQYNEQFF. CDR3 coding DNA: TGTGCCAGCAGTTACGGCGCTAGCCAATACAATGAGCAGTTCTTC.

This clonotype was observed many times. This sequence joins TRBV7-3 and TRBJ2-5; the D gene is possibly TRBD2 (5 bases). From germline, CDR1 is SGHTA and CDR2 FQGTGA. Deletions cut 1 base from V and 4 bases from J, with 10 bases between. There are 14 residues in the CDR3. The CDR3 region has the DNA TGTGCCAGCAGCTTAATGCCAGGAGGAGAGACCCAGTACTTC. It encodes CASSLMPGGETQYF. The whole variable domain, remainder taken from reference TRBV7-3 and TRBJ2-5, is GAGVSQTPSNKVTEKGKYVELRCDPISGHTALYWYRQSLGQGPEFLIYFQGTGAADDSGLPNDRFFAVRPEGSVSTLKIQRTERGDSAVYLCASSLMPGGETQYFGPGTRLLVL.

This clonotype was picked up many times. The chain is built from TRBV2 and TRBJ2-2, with D possibly TRBD1 on 6 matching bases. CDR3 size: 13 residues. The germline V gene encodes CDR1 SNHLY and CDR2 FYNNEI. V shed 8 bases and J shed 7 bases, with 14 bases lying between them. In nucleotides, the CDR3 is TGTGCCAGCCTAAACCAGGGGCGCGGGGAGCTGTTTTTT. It encodes CASLNQGRGELFF.

This clonotype was observed a handful of times. This chain links TRBV15 with TRBJ2-1; perhaps TRBD2 as D (5 bases). The ends were cut back, 1 base at V and 4 bases at J, with 14 bases in the middle. The CDR3 extends over 16 amino acids. Germline CDR1 LNHNV, CDR2 YYDKDF (reference sequence). CDR3 sequence (DNA): TGTGCCACCAGCAGAGCAGGAGCGGAGCGTTACAATGAGCAGTTCTTC. It yields the protein CATSRAGAERYNEQFF.

In its sample, this clonotype was seen a few times. This sequence joins TRBV29-1 and TRBJ2-1; 9 bases agree with TRBD2. The CDR3 is 14 residues long. CDR1 and CDR2 (germline): SQVTM, ANQGSEA. J lost 4 bases, V lost 4 bases, and 5 bases had no gene match. DNA of the CDR3: TGCAGCGTTGCCGCTAGCGGGGATTACAATGAGCAGTTCTTC. Protein product: CSVAASGDYNEQFF.

The V gene is TRBV29-1, the J gene TRBJ2-7; 9 bases map to TRBD2. Germline V lookup: CDR1 SQVTM, CDR2 ANQGSEA. V shed 7 bases and J 7 bases; nucleotides not matched to a gene: 11. The CDR3 has 13 amino acids. Here the CDR3 reads CSAQTSGRPEQYF. The CDR3 DNA follows: TGCAGCGCCCAGACTAGCGGACGTCCTGAGCAGTACTTC.

This clonotype has just a few counts. The chain is built from TRBV4-1 and TRBJ2-3; TRBD2 aligns across 10 bases. The CDR3 runs 17 residues. Per germline, CDR1 MGHRA and CDR2 YSYEKL. V lost 4 bases to trimming and J lost 3 bases; unmatched junction nucleotides: 10. CDR3 protein: CASSPQAGGPGTDTQYF. The CDR3 coding sequence is TGCGCCAGCAGCCCCCAAGCGGGAGGGCCAGGTACAGATACGCAGTATTTT.

This sequence joins TRBV10-3 and TRBJ1-4; D is ambiguous. Trimming removed 8 bases at V and 5 bases at J, with 9 bases between. The CDR3 loop spans 12 amino acids. Germline V lookup: CDR1 ENHRY, CDR2 SYGVKD. The CDR3 sequence is CAISTENEKLFF. In DNA, the CDR3 is TGTGCCATCTCGACCGAAAATGAAAAACTGTTTTTT.

This clonotype was seen at least ten times. The chain joins TRBV20-1 to TRBJ2-7; TRBD1 is a possible D gene (5 bases). Germline V gene data show CDR1 as DFQATT and CDR2 as SNEGSKA (reference sequence). The CDR3 loop spans 14 amino acids. Trimming stripped 1 base from V and 3 bases from J, with 13 bases between. CDR3 sequence (DNA): TGCAGTGCTAGAGGACAGCAAACCCTCTACGAGCAGTACTTC. This translates into CSARGQQTLYEQYF.

This clonotype has ten or more counts. The V call is TRBV5-4, the J call TRBJ1-5; D is uncertain. CDR1 and CDR2 from the germline V gene are SGHNT and YYREEE (reference sequence). The CDR3 extends over 15 amino acids. Deletions cut 0 bases from V and 0 bases from J, with 7 bases between. In nucleotides, the CDR3 is TGTGCCAGCAGCTTGGGAGGGCTTAGCAATCAGCCCCAGCATTTT. Its protein product is CASSLGGLSNQPQHF.

This clonotype has just a few counts. The chain has TRBV5-4 and TRBJ1-6; TRBD1 matches at 10 bases. The V and J ends lost 0 bases and 0 bases, in that order; junction bases with no gene match: 3. CDR3 length equals 18 residues. The V gene's germline CDR1 is SGHNT and CDR2 YYREEE (reference sequence). CDR3 DNA sequence: TGTGCCAGCAGCTTGGGGGGACAGGGGAGCTCCTATAATTCACCCCTCCACTTT. Its protein is CASSLGGQGSSYNSPLHF.

This clonotype showed up many times. The rearrangement links TRBV10-2 to TRBJ1-5; D is undetermined. Deletions cut 9 bases from V and 0 bases from J, with 12 bases between. The CDR3 extends over 14 amino acids. Per germline, CDR1 WSHSY and CDR2 SAAADI. CDR3 residues: CARHNRDSNQPQHF. CDR3 DNA sequence: TGCGCCAGACATAACAGAGATAGCAATCAGCCCCAGCATTTT.